The source of this TCR beta chain is a study of T cells in Graves' hyperthyroidism and ophthalmopathy. A lack of ophthalmopathy progression within 18 months defined stable Graves' hyperthyroidism. The investigators amplified TCR beta CDR3 regions from RNA transcripts. First-round RT-PCR of the TCR CDR3 relied on the HTBI primer set. Using its own MiXCR run on the multiplex PCR reads, TCRdb lists one record per CDR3 protein. The sample holds about 720,000 distinct CDR3 sequences, 16% seen once. Trimming removed 6 bases from V and 5 bases from J, with 19 bases in between. The length of the CDR3 is 15 residues.

This chain connects TRBV12-3 or TRBV12-4 to TRBJ1-1; unclear D gene. The origin of this receptor is a man aged 18 to 35 with Graves' hyperthyroidism. Sequenced input: blood. The CDR3 nucleotides read TGTGCCAGCAGCCCTGTAGCGGCAAGGCTTACTGAAGCTTTCTTT. This encodes CASSPVAARLTEAFF.